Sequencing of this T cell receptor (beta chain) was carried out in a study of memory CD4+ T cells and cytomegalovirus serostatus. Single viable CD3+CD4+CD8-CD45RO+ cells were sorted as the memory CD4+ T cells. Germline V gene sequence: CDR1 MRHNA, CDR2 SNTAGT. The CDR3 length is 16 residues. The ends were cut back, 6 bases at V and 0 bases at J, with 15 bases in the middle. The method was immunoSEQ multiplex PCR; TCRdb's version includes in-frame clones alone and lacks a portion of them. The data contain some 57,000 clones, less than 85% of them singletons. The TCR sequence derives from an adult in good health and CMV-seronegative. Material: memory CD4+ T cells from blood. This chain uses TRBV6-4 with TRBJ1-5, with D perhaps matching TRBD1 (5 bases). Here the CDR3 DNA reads TGTGCCAGCAGATCGGGACGGGTACATAGCAATCAGCCCCAGCATTTT. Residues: CASRSGRVHSNQPQHF.